This entry is about one TCR beta chain. The target antigen is unknown. Germline CDR1 reads MDHEN; CDR2 reads SYDVKM. This CDR3 has 14 residues. The V end lost 1 base, the J end lost 5 bases, and 11 bases lay between the germline ends. This sample is drawn from a study of T cell responses to AZD1222 COVID-19 vaccine. Whole-study context: Samples with a second dose at about 4 or about 12 weeks were pooled together.

Overall study findings and caveats: The sample set comprised mostly white British donors with more females, and clonal diversity was possibly underestimated.

TCRdb's copy holds only in-frame clones and misses some; the assay was immunoSEQ multiplex PCR. Among 130,000 to 150,000 clones, about 90% were seen once, and the ten largest hold just over 5.5%. The chain carries TRBV28 and TRBJ1-1; D not resolved. The clonotype originates from an adult in good health. The source material was peripheral blood, sampled on day 0 of AZD1222 vaccination. The CDR3 DNA reads TGTGCCAGCAGTTTATCCCTACCCGAGACTGAAGCTTTCTTT. This gives the protein CASSLSLPETEAFF.